This T cell receptor beta chain originates from a study of vaccination and CD4 T cells after COVID-19. Treatment denoted: roughly 10-day PBMC culture with coronavirus spike peptide pools or control peptides (ViraFEST assay). Following culture for about 9 days, CD4+ T cells were isolated by negative selection. Concerning this clonotype: What it binds is unknown.

Cultured CD4+ T-cell DNA underwent Oncomine TCR Beta short-read sequencing. The source of extracted genomic DNA was cultured CD4+ T cells. Via MiXCR, TCRdb re-called the PCR reads, giving one row per CDR3 protein. The sample holds under 25,000 distinct CDR3 sequences, around 40% seen once. This CDR3 has 17 residues. V gave up 2 bases and J gave up 0 bases; unmatched junction bases: 8. In germline, CDR1 is LNHDA, CDR2 SQIVND (reference sequence). The sample here was CD4+ T cells from blood, cultured in vitro, taken before SARS-CoV-2 vaccination. The clonotype originates from a human donor who had recovered from COVID-19. J is TRBJ1-2 and V is TRBV19; 8 nucleotides line up with TRBD1. CDR3 in DNA: TGTGCCAGTAGTATATTTGGACAGGGAGGCGCTAACTATGGCTACACCTTC. It yields the protein CASSIFGQGGANYGYTF.